This T cell receptor beta chain derives from a study of vaccination effects on CD4 cells after COVID-19. Study as a whole: Participants were given two doses of BNT162b2 or mRNA-1273 vaccine.

Findings and caveats of the study: The study dataset contains few convalescent patients and includes no early post-infection timepoints.

ViraFEST expansion of antigen-specific CD4+ T cells with viral peptide pools preceded sequencing. Following 10 days of culture, CD4+ T cells were isolated. Having tested negative for nucleocapsid antibodies, the vaccine recipients showed no prior SARS-CoV-2 infection. A density of roughly 2 million PBMC per well was used; these cells were cultured with approximately 9.1 IU/ml IL-2 and 10 ug/ml peptides. The authors replaced half the medium with IL-2 medium on days 3 and 7. This clone was counted between two and nine times. The antigen remains unidentified. The table came from immunoSEQ multiplex PCR; TCRdb's copy has only in-frame clones and leaves some out. Among tens of thousands of clones listed, approximately 75% were seen once. V lost 4 bases to trimming and J lost 6 bases, with 17 bases between them. The CDR3 has 15 residues. Germline-derived CDR1 and CDR2 are SGHKS and YYEKEE (reference sequence).

The sample in question was CD4+ T cells from PBMCs cultured with HCoV-NL63 spike peptides, obtained before COVID-19 vaccination. This TCR came from a human donor who received a COVID-19 vaccine. This rearrangement joins TRBV5-5 to TRBJ1-5, with D possibly TRBD1 on 5 matching bases. The CDR3 sequence: CASSPDLWGPQPQHF. The CDR3 coding sequence is TGTGCCAGCAGCCCGGATCTATGGGGCCCTCAGCCCCAGCATTTT. Supplemented by reference TRBV5-5 and TRBJ1-5, the full variable domain reads DAGVTQSPTHLIKTRGQQVTLRCSPISGHKSVSWYQQVLGQGPQFIFQYYEKEERGRGNFPDRFSARQFPNYSSELNVNALLLGDSALYLCASSPDLWGPQPQHFGDGTRLSIL.